The clone carrying this T cell receptor (beta chain) was detected only a few times. What it binds is not known. The V and J ends lost 7 bases and 5 bases, in that order; junction bases with no gene match: 1. The germline V gene encodes CDR1 SQVTM and CDR2 ANQGSEA. This CDR3 contains 10 residues. Sequencing was performed with immunoSEQ multiplex PCR; in TCRdb, only in-frame clones are kept and a portion is missing. The table records about 1.4 million clones, 96% of them present only once. This record belongs to a study of shared clonotypes between healthy human individuals. Study findings and constraints: Sequencing depth was predicted to influence how clonotypes are shared among donors.

The V and J genes are TRBV29-1 and TRBJ2-5; 7 nucleotides align to TRBD2. This TCR derives from a man aged 30-40 years in good health. Sequencing was done on a sample of naive CD4+ T cells sorted from blood. This sample's subset: CD45RA+ positively selected. CDR3 loop: CSAGGETQYF. The CDR3 DNA is TGCAGCGCCGGGGGGGAGACCCAGTACTTC.